Below are 6 T cell receptor beta chains sequenced from a single sample in a study of tumor-infiltrating T cells and Merkel cell polyomavirus. On the study more broadly: CD8+ T cells recognized the Merkel cell polyomavirus KLL epitope.

Assay: immunoSEQ multiplex PCR; the TCRdb copy retains only in-frame clones and omits some. The repertoire has over 20,000 clones, 70% to 90% of them found once; the top ten carry less than 3%. Robust Merkel cell polyomavirus Large T antigen positivity by immunohistochemistry was seen in all patients' tumors. The material sequenced was lymph node tissue. These receptor sequences come from a man between 50 and 59 years old with Merkel cell carcinoma.

V usage is TRBV6-1 and J usage is TRBJ1-1; D not certain. V lost 6 bases to trimming and J lost 1 base, with 15 bases between them. This CDR3 comprises 15 residues. The germline V gene has CDR1 MNHNS and CDR2 SASEGT. The CDR3 bases are TGTGCCAGCAGCCTTCAGGCAGCCTCGAACACTGAAGCTTTCTTT. Translating gives CASSLQAASNTEAFF.

This clone was picked up one time. V is TRBV6-5 and J is TRBJ2-1; perhaps TRBD1 as D (5 bases). V gave up 1 base and J gave up 3 bases, with 7 bases separating them. The CDR3 is 14 amino acids. Germline CDR1 reads MNHEY; CDR2 reads SVGAGI. The CDR3: CASSYYQGYNEQFF. For the CDR3, the DNA is TGTGCCAGCAGTTACTATCAGGGCTACAATGAGCAGTTCTTC.

The V call is TRBV29-1, the J call TRBJ2-1; possible D gene TRBD1, 5 bases. Germline CDR1 SQVTM, CDR2 ANQGSEA. The CDR3 is 14 residues long. V lost 1 base, J lost 5 bases, and 12 bases lay in between. The DNA of the CDR3 is TGCAGCGTTGAAGGGCAGGGTGGAAACAATGAGCAGTTCTTC. The encoded protein is CSVEGQGGNNEQFF.

V gene TRBV28 combines with J gene TRBJ2-5, with D possibly matching TRBD2 (5 bases). The CDR3 extends over 14 amino acids. CDR1 is MDHEN and CDR2 is SYDVKM in the germline V gene. Trimming removed 5 bases at V and 3 bases at J, with 13 bases between. For the CDR3, the DNA is TGTGCCAGCAGTACCACCGACGGGAAAGAGACCCAGTACTTC. Its translation is CASSTTDGKETQYF.

The chain recombines TRBV6-5 with TRBJ1-2; TRBD1 aligns across 9 bases. This CDR3 is built from 16 residues. After removal of 2 bases from V and 4 bases from J, the junction contained 8 bases not matched to a gene. Germline V CDR1 and CDR2: MNHEY, SVGAGI. CDR3 amino acids: CASSYREDRGVYGYTF. The CDR3 nucleotides are TGTGCCAGCAGTTACCGAGAGGACAGGGGTGTCTATGGCTACACCTTC.

V usage is TRBV6-5 and J usage is TRBJ1-1; 12 bases fit TRBD1. The CDR3 covers 12 residues. In germline, CDR1 is MNHEY, CDR2 SVGAGI. With V trimmed by 6 bases and J by 11 bases, 4 bases remained unmatched. In DNA, the CDR3 is TGTGCCAGCAGGGGGACAGGGGGCCGTGCTTTCTTT. Translation: CASRGTGGRAFF.